This T cell receptor beta chain was observed in a study of spatial heterogeneity in lung cancer. The library protocol tagged each TCR cDNA with a unique molecular identifier. MiXCR was run by TCRdb on the 5' RACE reads, yielding one entry per CDR3 protein. The sample has roughly 120,000 distinct CDR3 sequences, 9% to 15% seen once; the top ten hold approximately 16%. Time point specified: blood at routine non-recurrence follow-up after resection. The authors sequenced whole RNA from tumor, nontumor lung or frozen PBMC without sorting. The receptor was derived from a male donor with early-stage non-small cell lung cancer. Specimen: PBMCs, collected at follow-up.

The CDR3 DNA follows: TGTGCCAGCAGCCAAGATGGAGTTCGGGGCTACACCTTC. Translation gives CASSQDGVRGYTF. The chain links TRBV3-1 to TRBJ1-2; D remains unclear. V was trimmed by 0 bases and J by 8 bases, leaving 10 bases between them. The CDR3 is 13 residues long. CDR1 and CDR2 from the germline V gene are LGHDT and YNNKEL (reference sequence).